This TCR beta chain was recovered during a study of blood T cell repertoires in COVID-19. Sequencing used immunoSEQ multiplex PCR; TCRdb keeps in-frame clones, though not all of them. The top ten hold around 11% of the sample, which has about 190,000 clones, approximately 78% seen once. The CDR3 runs 16 residues. Material: peripheral blood. This chain connects TRBV21-1 to TRBJ2-7; no DNA check was done on the table's D call, TRBD2. TRBV21-1 is shown as a pseudogene. This TCR came from an elderly woman with COVID-19, enrolled during active disease. The CDR3 loop is CASNPAGGTRAYEQYF. The CDR3 nucleotides are TGTGCCAGCAACCCAGCGGGTGGGACTCGTGCCTACGAGCAGTACTTC.